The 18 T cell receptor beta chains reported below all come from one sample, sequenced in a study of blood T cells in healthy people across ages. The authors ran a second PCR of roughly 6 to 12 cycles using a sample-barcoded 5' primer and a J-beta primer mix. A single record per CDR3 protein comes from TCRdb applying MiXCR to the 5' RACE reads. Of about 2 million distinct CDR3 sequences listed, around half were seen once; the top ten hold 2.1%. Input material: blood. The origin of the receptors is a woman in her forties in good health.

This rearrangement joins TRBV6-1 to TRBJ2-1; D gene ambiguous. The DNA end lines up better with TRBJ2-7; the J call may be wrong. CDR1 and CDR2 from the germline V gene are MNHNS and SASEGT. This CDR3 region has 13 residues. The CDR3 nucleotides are TGTGCCAGCTGGGGTGCCCTCTACAATGAGCAGTACTTC. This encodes CASWGALYNEQYF.

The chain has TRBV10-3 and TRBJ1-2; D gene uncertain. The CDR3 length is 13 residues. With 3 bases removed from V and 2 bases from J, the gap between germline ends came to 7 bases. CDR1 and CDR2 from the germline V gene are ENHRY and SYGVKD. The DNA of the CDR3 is TGTGCCATCAGTGAAGTCCAAAACTATGGCTACACCTTC. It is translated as CAISEVQNYGYTF.

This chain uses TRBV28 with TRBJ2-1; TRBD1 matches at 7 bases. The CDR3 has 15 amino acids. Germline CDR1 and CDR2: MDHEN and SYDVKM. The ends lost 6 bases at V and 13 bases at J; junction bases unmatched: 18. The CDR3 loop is CASSRMTGNQETQFF. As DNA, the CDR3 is TGTGCCAGCAGCCGGATGACAGGGAATCAAGAGACCCAGTTCTTC.

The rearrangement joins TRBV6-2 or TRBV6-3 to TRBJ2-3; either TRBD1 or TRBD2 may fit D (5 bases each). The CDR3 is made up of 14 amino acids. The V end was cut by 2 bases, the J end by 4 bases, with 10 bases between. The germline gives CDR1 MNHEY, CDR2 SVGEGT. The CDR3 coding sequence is TGTGCCAGCAGTTACGGGGCGGGCTCAGATACGCAGTATTTT. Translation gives CASSYGAGSDTQYF.

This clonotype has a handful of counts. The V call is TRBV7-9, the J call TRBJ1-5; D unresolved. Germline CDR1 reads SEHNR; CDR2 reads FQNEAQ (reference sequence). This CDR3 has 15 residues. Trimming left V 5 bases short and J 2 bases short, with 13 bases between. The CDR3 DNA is TGTGCCAGCAGCCCAATTGGGGTCGGCAATCAGCCCCAGCATTTT. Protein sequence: CASSPIGVGNQPQHF.

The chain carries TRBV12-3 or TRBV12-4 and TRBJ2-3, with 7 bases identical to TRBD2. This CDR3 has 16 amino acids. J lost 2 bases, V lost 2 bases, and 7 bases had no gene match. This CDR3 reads CASSLSSGAYTDTQYF. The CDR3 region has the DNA TGTGCCAGCAGTTTATCCAGCGGGGCGTACACAGATACGCAGTATTTT.

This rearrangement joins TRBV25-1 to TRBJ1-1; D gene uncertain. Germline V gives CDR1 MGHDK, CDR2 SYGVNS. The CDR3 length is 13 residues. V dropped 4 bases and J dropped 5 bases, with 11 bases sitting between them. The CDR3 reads CASSGHWYTEAFF. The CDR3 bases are TGTGCCAGCAGTGGGCACTGGTATACTGAAGCTTTCTTT.

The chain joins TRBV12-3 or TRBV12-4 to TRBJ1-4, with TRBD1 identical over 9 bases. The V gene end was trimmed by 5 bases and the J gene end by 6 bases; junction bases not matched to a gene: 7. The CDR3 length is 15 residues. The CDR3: CASSPRTGVDEKLFF. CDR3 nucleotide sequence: TGTGCCAGCAGTCCCCGGACAGGGGTAGATGAAAAACTGTTTTTT.

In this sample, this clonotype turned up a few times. The CDR3 DNA is TGTGCCAGCACCCTTAACTACGAGCAGTACTTC. Protein sequence: CASTLNYEQYF. The chain couples TRBV7-2 to TRBJ2-7; no firm D call. The CDR3 extends over 11 amino acids. In germline, CDR1 is SGHTA, CDR2 FQGNSA. With 7 bases removed from V and 3 bases from J, the gap between germline ends came to 7 bases.

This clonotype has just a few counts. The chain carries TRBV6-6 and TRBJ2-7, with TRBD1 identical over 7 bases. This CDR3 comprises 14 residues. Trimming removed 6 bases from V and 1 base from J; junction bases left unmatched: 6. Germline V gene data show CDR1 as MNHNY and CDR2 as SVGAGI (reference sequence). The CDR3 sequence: CASRRQGRSYEQYF. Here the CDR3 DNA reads TGTGCCAGCAGACGACAGGGACGATCCTACGAGCAGTACTTC.

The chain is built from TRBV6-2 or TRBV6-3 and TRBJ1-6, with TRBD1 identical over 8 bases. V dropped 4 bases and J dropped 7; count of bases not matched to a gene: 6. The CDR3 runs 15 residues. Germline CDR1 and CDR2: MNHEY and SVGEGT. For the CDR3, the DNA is TGTGCCAGCAGTTCCAGGGGGCGCAGGAATTCACCCCTCCACTTT. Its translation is CASSSRGRRNSPLHF.

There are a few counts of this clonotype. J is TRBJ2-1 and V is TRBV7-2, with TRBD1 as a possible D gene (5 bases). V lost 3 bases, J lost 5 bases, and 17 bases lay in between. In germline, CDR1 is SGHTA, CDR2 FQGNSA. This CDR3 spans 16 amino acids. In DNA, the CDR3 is TGTGCCAGCAGCTTTAGCCGGCGCAGGGAAAACAATGAGCAGTTCTTC. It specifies CASSFSRRRENNEQFF.

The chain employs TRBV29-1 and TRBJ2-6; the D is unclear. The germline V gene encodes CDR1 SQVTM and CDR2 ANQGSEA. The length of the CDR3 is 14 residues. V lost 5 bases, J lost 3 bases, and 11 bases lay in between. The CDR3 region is CSVPLLGGANVLTF. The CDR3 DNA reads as TGCAGCGTTCCCCTACTGGGTGGGGCCAACGTCCTGACTTTC.

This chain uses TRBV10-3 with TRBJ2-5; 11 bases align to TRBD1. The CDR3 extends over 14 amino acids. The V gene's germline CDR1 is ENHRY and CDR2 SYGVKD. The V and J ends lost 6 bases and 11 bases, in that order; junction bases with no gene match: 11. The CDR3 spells CAIRSGQGAGEQYF. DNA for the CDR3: TGTGCCATCAGGTCCGGACAGGGGGCGGGTGAGCAGTACTTC.

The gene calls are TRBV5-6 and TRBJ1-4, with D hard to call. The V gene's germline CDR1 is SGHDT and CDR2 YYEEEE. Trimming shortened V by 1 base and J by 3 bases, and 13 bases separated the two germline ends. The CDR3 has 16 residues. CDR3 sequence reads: CASSLTPLTPNEKLFF. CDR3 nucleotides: TGTGCCAGCAGCTTGACTCCGCTGACGCCTAATGAAAAACTGTTTTTT.

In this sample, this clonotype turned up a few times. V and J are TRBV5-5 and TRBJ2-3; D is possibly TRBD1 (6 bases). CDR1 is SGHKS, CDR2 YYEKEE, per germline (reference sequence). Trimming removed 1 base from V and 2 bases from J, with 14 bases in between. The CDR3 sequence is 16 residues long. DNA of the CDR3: TGTGCCAGCAGCTTGACTACAGGGTTTGCCACAGATACGCAGTATTTT. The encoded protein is CASSLTTGFATDTQYF.

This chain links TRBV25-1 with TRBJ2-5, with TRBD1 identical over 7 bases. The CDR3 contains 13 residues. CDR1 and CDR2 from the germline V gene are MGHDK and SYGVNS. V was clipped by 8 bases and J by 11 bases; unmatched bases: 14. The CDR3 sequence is CASSGTEGGEQYF. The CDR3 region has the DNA TGTGCCAGCTCGGGGACAGAAGGGGGTGAGCAGTACTTC.

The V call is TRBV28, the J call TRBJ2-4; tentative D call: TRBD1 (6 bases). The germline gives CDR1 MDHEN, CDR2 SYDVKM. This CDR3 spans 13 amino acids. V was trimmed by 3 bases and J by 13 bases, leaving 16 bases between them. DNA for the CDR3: TGTGCCAGCAGTTTGAGGGACATCCGGGAACAGTACTTC. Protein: CASSLRDIREQYF.